This TCR beta chain was recorded in a study of cytomegalovirus exposure and HLA in healthy donors (dated by TCRdb to about 2017). For context, the study as a whole: An earlier analysis of under 600 of the donors reported 250 to 300 Gb of sequence data and some 120 million unique TCR beta sequences from roughly 180 million T cells. Donor age, sex, ethnicity and CMV serostatus were compiled together with the repertoire data. The study profiled the T cell repertoires of about 640 subjects by immunosequencing and related them to cytomegalovirus serostatus. The aim of the study was to test whether cataloging public T cell receptors could identify signatures of past pathogen exposure. HLA typing covered class I and class II loci at four-digit resolution. In a later genetic analysis, genome-wide SNP genotypes for about three fifths of the roughly 670 donors were used, and that subset was treated as a discovery cohort. The later analysis used no new phenotypic data to find candidate immune exposures, relying instead on TCR beta sequences and their occurrence across donors. Typing coverage differed by locus: A, B, C, DRB1 and DQB1 were typed in roughly 620-630 donors, DQA1 in approximately 520, DPA1 in 600 to 610, and DPB1 in just under 480. A later analysis re-examined previously published TCR beta repertoires from more than 650 donors and added high-resolution HLA genotyping to investigate patterns of TCR occurrence. Along with the roughly 700-subject first cohort, a separate validation cohort of over a hundred different subjects was used. All discovery cohort repertoires had been generated on a single sequencing platform. Of the approximately 400 genotyped donors, 65% to 90% fell in the genetic ancestry cluster associated with self-reported Caucasian donors. An early release that covered roughly 600 HLA-typed donors contained approximately 300 gigabases of sequencing data and about 84 million unique TCR sequences. Among 300 to 500 genotyped donors of the cohort, an average of around 220,000 unique TCR beta nucleotide sequences was sequenced per donor, of which 15% to 20% were non-productive. Because of strong linkage in the cohort, 5 or 6 DR-DQ haplotypes were treated as single units for association and clustering. An earlier analysis of 500 to 650 of the donors applied high-throughput TCR beta sequencing to assess whether each TCR beta V gene segment acted as functional or pseudogenic. High-throughput TCR immunosequencing, statistical association of individual TCRs with disease status, and machine learning were combined to predict cytomegalovirus infection status. Broader findings and caveats from the paper: Because HLA typing was unavailable for some donors at each locus, only the typed subset was used in association tests. According to the authors, the approach could potentially be generalized to other disease states and immunological phenotypes. The study listed 150 to 200 TCR beta chains as associated with cytomegalovirus. In a later genetic analysis, fewer N-insertions in productive TCRs were reported among donors in an Asian-associated ancestry cluster than the approximately 670-donor mean. In a later genetic analysis, a missense DCLRE1C variant was associated with V-gene and J-gene trimming of TCR beta chains, and the association was replicated in an independent cohort. Across donors, most TCR sequences were observed very rarely, whereas some public TCRs were present in many individuals. A cluster of highly shared sequence variants was judged likely to represent a technical artifact of the sequencing pipeline. For the cohort, immune exposure information was limited to CMV serostatus. A later analysis associated around 16,000 TCR beta sequences with specific HLA alleles at a false discovery rate of 0.05. The presence/absence analyses assumed that sequencing depth was roughly uniform across donors, and that assumption may not be true. In this cohort, only TCR beta chains were sequenced, and detectable features were limited by the absence of alpha or paired-chain data. Three of the identified cytomegalovirus-associated TCR beta chains were confirmed in vitro to be specific for cytomegalovirus antigens. Linkage disequilibrium might explain the correlated functional status among segregating V segments, but an unknown experimental factor could not be excluded. A further reported finding was that TCR beta sequences accurately predicted the HLA-A and HLA-B alleles for most subjects in the first cohort. A later analysis found that most CMV-associated TCR beta chains appeared HLA-restricted, with HLA associations seemingly driven largely by CMV exposure. In both the original and validation cohorts, the classifier was reported to diagnose cytomegalovirus status with high specificity and sensitivity. When HLA alleles, especially DR and DQ, strongly co-occurred, attributing TCR associations to individual alleles was difficult. In an earlier analysis of under 600 of the donors, most TCR beta V segments were observed in productive rearrangements about 90% or about 30% of the time, broadly matching IMGT annotations. Some IMGT-functional V segments, including TRBV6-2 and TRBV6-3, could not be distinguished by the 87-base-pair reads and were therefore excluded. A later analysis reported that several top co-occurrence clusters appeared linked to parvovirus B19, influenza, CMV and Epstein-Barr virus. A later analysis found that TCR association rates varied across HLA loci, with DRB1 alleles showing the most associated TCRs and HLA-C alleles the fewest. A later analysis found that HLA-associated TCR beta chains were more clonally expanded and had lower generation probabilities than equally common non-associated chains. Because counts were too low, some 16 rarely observed V segments, including chromosome 9 orphons, were excluded from the earlier analysis of 500 to 700 of the donors.

V ends up 4 bases short and J 2 bases short, with an unmatched junction base count of 9. The CDR3 has 18 amino acids, counting the end cysteine and phenylalanine. Only the CDR3 region is kept as DNA, spanning 54 bases read in frame from base 1. CDR1 and CDR2 are read off the germline V gene as SGHTA and FQGNSA. Library prep was done by the immunoSEQ multiplex PCR assay. The multiplex PCR relied on a mix of 60 forward primers for TCR Vbeta segments and 13 reverse primers for TCR Jbeta segments. The CDR3 region of rearranged TCR beta genes was amplified from genomic DNA by a multiplex PCR assay. Amplified TCR beta libraries were sequenced as 87-base-pair reads on the Illumina HiSeq System. For the original study's pipeline: Across the 666 repertoires, a later analysis counted some 80 million unique TCR beta chains, roughly 11 million of which were shared by at least two donors. Raw reads were error-corrected and collapsed into unique sequences with a nearest-neighbor algorithm that merged closely related sequences to remove PCR and sequencing errors. CDR3 sequences were aligned to IMGT reference sequences to assign V, D and J gene segments. For a sequence to be retained, at least a six-nucleotide match to both a V gene segment and a J gene segment was required. Rearrangements were called productive when the CDR3 lacked stop codons and stayed in frame with V and J; all others were non-productive. Following IMGT convention, CDR3 was defined as the stretch from the second conserved V-encoded cysteine up to the conserved J-encoded phenylalanine. The earlier analysis of some 600 of the donors excluded sequences that lacked an unambiguous match to a single V gene segment. In an earlier analysis of 587 of the donors, a V segment was called functional when productive rearrangements were above 56.7%, and segregating when the standard deviation between donors exceeded 5%. A statistical classification framework was built for diagnosing cytomegalovirus status from the catalog of TCR beta chain sequences. In a later analysis, V and J genes were assigned by comparing TCR nucleotide sequences against IMGT/GENE-DB human TR gene sequences. Using the TCRdist pipeline, a later analysis assigned CDR3 sequences along with most-parsimonious VDJ recombination scenarios. In a later analysis, each TCR beta chain was defined by its CDR3 amino acid sequence together with its V-gene family, and reads without a unique V-gene family were excluded. A later analysis removed 592 highly shared, low-generation-probability nucleotide sequences to deal with suspected cross-contamination and a sequencing artifact. A later analysis calculated a clonal expansion index for each public chain from normalized within-repertoire ranks of inferred template counts. Generation probabilities in a later analysis came from a VDJ recombination model fitted to out-of-frame rearrangements, and those results were checked against IGoR. In a later analysis, TCR-TCR, TCR-HLA and TCR-CMV co-occurrence was scored with hypergeometric tests, and a repertoire-size bias correction was applied to TCR pairs. To estimate false discovery rates, a later analysis permuted the HLA or CMV assignments 20 times. In a later analysis, co-occurring TCRs were grouped with DBSCAN, and TCRdist sequence similarity was added when clustering was performed within HLA-allele-positive subsets. Co-occurrence clustering excluded repertoires with fewer than 30,000 or more than 120,000 public chains, plus five with anomalous nucleotide sharing. TCRdb's version of the immuneACCESS table is confined to in-frame rearrangements and falls short of the full clone set. An unresolved V gene accounts for under half of the shortfall where checked; the remainder is of unknown origin. V, J and clone size reflect that table, while D and trimming were determined from the DNA. The sample table contains approximately 170,000 clones; only one count was recorded for about 76% of them. The ten largest make up roughly 2.6% of the sample.

Details on this clone: The clone's antigen remains unknown. No base quality values were provided; no much bigger clone lies one nucleotide off.

The cohort was made up of 650 to 700 healthy bone marrow donors. Cohort members were all nominally healthy when sampled, although unrecorded immune exposures were likely present. The donor was CMV seropositive and belonged to the group of about 290 seropositive cohort members. A peripheral blood sample was collected from each donor, and TCR beta sequencing was performed on peripheral blood mononuclear cells. Genomic DNA was extracted from the blood cell samples with the Qiagen DNeasy Blood Extraction Kit. Sequencing used PBMCs. This sequence originates from a middle-aged woman in good health and CMV-seropositive. The chain employs TRBV7-2 and TRBJ2-1, with 12 central nucleotides matching TRBD2. CDR3 sequence: CASSSLAGLAGPYNEQFF. Here is the DNA: TGTGCCAGCAGCTCCCTCGCCGGACTAGCGGGGCCCTACAATGAGCAGTTCTTC.